Below, 18 T cell receptor beta chains from the same sample are listed, as sequenced in a study of Ad26.COV2.S vaccination and SARS-CoV-2 variants. Sample treatment: 15 to 20 received Ad26.COV2.S at low or high dose, single or two shots; several received placebo; per-sample allocation not given. Sample collection was performed on day 63 after the first vaccine or placebo injection. TCRdb keeps only in-frame clones here, not all; method: immunoSEQ multiplex PCR. This repertoire shows just under 250,000 clones, around 87% found once; its top ten account for about 11%. Sequencing used peripheral blood, obtained in a trial of Ad26.COV2.S vaccine versus placebo. These receptors all come from a person between 18 and 60 years old who received the Ad26.COV2.S COVID-19 vaccine or a placebo.

The rearrangement links TRBV4-3 to TRBJ2-3; perhaps TRBD2 as D (7 bases). Trimming removed 1 base at V and 2 bases at J, with 13 bases between. CDR1 and CDR2 (germline): LGHNA, YSLEER. The CDR3 contains 16 residues. The CDR3 DNA reads as TGCGCCAGCAGCCAAGTAGGGGGGGGGCCCACAGATACGCAGTATTTT. Translation: CASSQVGGGPTDTQYF.

The chain has TRBV11-3 and TRBJ2-3; D gene unclear. Per the germline V gene, CDR1 is SGHNT and CDR2 is YENEEA. This CDR3 has 13 amino acids. With 0 bases removed from V and 5 bases from J, the gap between germline ends came to 6 bases. CDR3 sequence reads: CASSLDKEDTQYF. CDR3 bases: TGTGCCAGCAGCTTAGATAAGGAAGATACGCAGTATTTT. Complete variable domain (other parts from reference TRBV11-3 and TRBJ2-3): EAGVVQSPRYKIIEKKQPVAFWCNPISGHNTLYWYLQNLGQGPELLIRYENEEAVDDSQLPKDRFSAERLKGVDSTLKIQPAELGDSAVYLCASSLDKEDTQYFGPGTRLTVL.

This clone was found a few times. The chain employs TRBV30 and TRBJ1-2; 9 positions match TRBD1. The V and J ends lost 4 bases and 8 bases, in that order; junction bases with no gene match: 8. Germline CDR1 reads GTSNPN; CDR2 reads SVGIG (reference sequence). The CDR3 has 13 amino acids. The CDR3 is CAWTGTGKGGYTF. The CDR3 DNA is TGTGCCTGGACCGGGACAGGGAAGGGAGGCTACACCTTC. Filled out from reference TRBV30 and TRBJ1-2, the complete variable domain reads SQTIHQWPATLVQPVGSPLSLECTVEGTSNPNLYWYRQAAGRGLQLLFYSVGIGQISSEVPQNLSASRPQDRQFILSSKKLLLSDSGFYLCAWTGTGKGGYTFGSGTRLTVV.

The chain uses TRBV9 and TRBJ1-1; D is unresolved. Trimming left V 0 bases short and J 0 bases short, with 9 bases between. Germline-derived CDR1 and CDR2 are SGDLS and YYNGEE. The CDR3 is made up of 15 amino acids. CDR3 in DNA: TGTGCCAGCAGCGTAGTTGCCGGAGTGAACACTGAAGCTTTCTTT. Translated: CASSVVAGVNTEAFF.

This clone was detected only a few times. The chain uses TRBV12-5 and TRBJ1-2; D is undetermined. Deletions cut 6 bases from V and 2 bases from J, with 16 bases between. The germline V gene encodes CDR1 LGHNT and CDR2 FRNRAP. This CDR3 is 15 amino acids long. The CDR3 here is CASGLPPIANYGYTF. The DNA for the CDR3 is TGTGCTAGTGGGTTGCCCCCAATTGCGAACTATGGCTACACCTTC.

The rearrangement joins TRBV7-2 to TRBJ2-3; D remains ambiguous. V was cut by 2 bases and J by 1 base, with 10 bases left in between. Germline assignment: CDR1 SGHTA and CDR2 FQGNSA. The CDR3 covers 15 residues. CDR3 sequence reads: CASSLYLKGTDTQYF. CDR3 nucleotides: TGTGCCAGCAGCTTATACCTTAAGGGCACAGATACGCAGTATTTT. The whole variable domain, filled in from reference TRBV7-2 and TRBJ2-3, reads GAGVSQSPSNKVTEKGKDVELRCDPISGHTALYWYRQSLGQGLEFLIYFQGNSAPDKSGLPSDRFSAERTGGSVSTLTIQRTQQEDSAVYLCASSLYLKGTDTQYFGPGTRLTVL.

V usage is TRBV5-1 and J usage is TRBJ2-7, with D possibly matching TRBD1 (5 bases). This CDR3 spans 14 amino acids. Per germline, CDR1 SGHRS and CDR2 YFSETQ. Trimming left V 0 bases short and J 6 bases short, with 13 bases between. CDR3 sequence (DNA): TGCGCCAGCAGCTTGGCTACGAACACAGGCGAGCAGTACTTC. Translating it yields CASSLATNTGEQYF.

The chain is built from TRBV6-2 or TRBV6-3 and TRBJ2-5; perhaps TRBD2 as D (6 bases). The CDR3 is made up of 14 amino acids. Trimming cost V 2 bases and J 5 bases, with 12 bases left between them. Germline V lookup: CDR1 MNHEY, CDR2 SVGEGT. In DNA, the CDR3 is TGTGCCAGCAGTTACGTTGTGGCGGGGGAGACCCAGTACTTC. Translated: CASSYVVAGETQYF.

This rearrangement joins TRBV5-1 to TRBJ2-7, with 7 positions matching TRBD2. Trimming removed 5 bases from V and 3 bases from J; junction bases left unmatched: 11. Looked up from germline, CDR1 is SGHRS and CDR2 is YFSETQ. The length of the CDR3 is 15 residues. Here the CDR3 reads CASSPDVAGYYEQYF. The DNA for the CDR3 is TGCGCCAGCAGTCCCGACGTAGCGGGTTACTACGAGCAGTACTTC.

This chain links TRBV10-2 with TRBJ2-4; 15 bases map to TRBD2. The germline V gene encodes CDR1 WSHSY and CDR2 SAAADI. Germline trimming cut 7 bases from V and 3 bases from J; bases unmatched to any gene: 4. CDR3 length: 16 residues. CDR3 in DNA: TGCGCCAGCACTGGACTAGCGGGGGGGGACAAAAACATTCAGTACTTC. Its protein is CASTGLAGGDKNIQYF.

The chain is built from TRBV5-1 and TRBJ1-2, with no clear D. Germline V lookup: CDR1 SGHRS, CDR2 YFSETQ. V was cut by 4 bases and J by 0 bases, with 13 bases left in between. The CDR3 is 15 amino acids. The CDR3 sequence: CASSPGPRANYGYTF. The DNA for the CDR3 is TGCGCCAGCAGCCCTGGACCGAGAGCTAACTATGGCTACACCTTC.

This rearrangement joins TRBV6-4 to TRBJ2-5; TRBD1 agrees at 8 bases. The germline V gene encodes CDR1 MRHNA and CDR2 SNTAGT. Losses at the gene ends were 3 bases for V and 1 base for J; bases not matched to a gene: 4. The CDR3 spans 15 residues. CDR3 sequence: CASSEHRGFQETQYF. Here the CDR3 DNA reads TGTGCCAGCAGTGAGCACAGGGGGTTCCAAGAGACCCAGTACTTC.

The chain employs TRBV12-3 or TRBV12-4 and TRBJ2-7, with 8 bases matching TRBD1. V lost 6 bases to trimming and J lost 5 bases; unmatched junction nucleotides: 6. The CDR3 extends over 13 amino acids. The CDR3 nucleotides read TGTGCCAGCAGCAATATACAGGGGGACGAGCAGTACTTC. It specifies CASSNIQGDEQYF.

This chain joins TRBV5-1 and TRBJ2-3; D gene unclear. The CDR3 is 13 amino acids. Trimming left V 6 bases short and J 0 bases short, with 8 bases between. Germline V CDR1 and CDR2: SGHRS, YFSETQ. CDR3 loop: CASTKLSTDTQYF. CDR3 in DNA: TGCGCCAGCACCAAGTTGAGCACAGATACGCAGTATTTT. Together with reference TRBV5-1 and TRBJ2-3, the CDR3 gives the full variable domain: KAGVTQTPRYLIKTRGQQVTLSCSPISGHRSVSWYQQTPGQGLQFLFEYFSETQRNKGNFPGRFSGRQFSNSRSEMNVSTLELGDSALYLCASTKLSTDTQYFGPGTRLTVL.

This clone came up a few times. The V gene is TRBV6-5, the J gene TRBJ2-1; D is perhaps TRBD1 (5 bases). The CDR3 sequence is 16 residues long. Trimming cost V 0 bases and J 2 bases, with 11 bases left between them. Germline CDR1 reads MNHEY; CDR2 reads SVGAGI. The CDR3 DNA reads TGTGCCAGCAGTTACTCGAGACAGCCTACCTACAATGAGCAGTTCTTC. Translated, it gives CASSYSRQPTYNEQFF.

In DNA form, the CDR3 reads TGTGCCAGCAGCCAACTAGCGGGAGGCAATCGCGAGCAGTACTTC. This sequence encodes CASSQLAGGNREQYF. The chain joins TRBV7-2 to TRBJ2-7; 12 positions match TRBD2. V lost 5 bases and J lost 6; bases outside the gene matches: 8. The germline gives CDR1 SGHTA, CDR2 FQGNSA. The CDR3 is 15 residues long.

This clone was observed once. The J gene is TRBJ1-3, the V gene TRBV4-2; D is ambiguous. Germline-derived CDR1 and CDR2 are LGHNA and YNFKEQ. The ends were cut back, 0 bases at V and 0 bases at J, with 15 bases in the middle. The CDR3 is 18 amino acids. The CDR3 sequence is CASSQDRPNKLSGNTIYF. The CDR3 DNA is TGTGCCAGCAGCCAAGATCGCCCGAACAAACTCTCTGGAAACACCATATATTTT.

The V gene is TRBV28, the J gene TRBJ2-7; 13 positions match TRBD2. Germline V gene data show CDR1 as MDHEN and CDR2 as SYDVKM. The length of the CDR3 is 15 residues. Germline trimming cut 6 bases from V and 3 bases from J; bases unmatched to any gene: 5. CDR3: CASRERLAGGYEQYF. As DNA, the CDR3 is TGTGCCAGCAGAGAAAGACTAGCGGGAGGCTACGAGCAGTACTTC.